A single sample is the source of the 12 T cell receptor beta chains below, sequenced in a study of T cell responses to AZD1222 COVID-19 vaccine. Only in-frame clones appear in the TCRdb table, and some are missing; sequencing was by immunoSEQ multiplex PCR. The sample consists of about 100,000 clones, 80% to 90% of them appearing once. The sequencing here drew on peripheral blood, taken on day 0 of AZD1222 vaccination. All receptors derive from an adult in good health.

The CDR3 spells CASSYFGTYNYGYTF. As DNA, the CDR3 is TGTGCCAGCAGTTACTTCGGTACCTATAACTATGGCTACACCTTC. The chain recombines TRBV6-2 or TRBV6-3 with TRBJ1-2; D is ambiguous. The CDR3 has 15 amino acids. The germline V and J ends were trimmed by 1 base and 1 base, with 10 bases remaining between them. Germline CDR1 MNHEY, CDR2 SVGEGT.

This sequence joins TRBV5-1 and TRBJ2-3; no clear D. The CDR3 has 16 amino acids. V lost 0 bases and J 0 bases, leaving 11 bases between the germline ends. Germline CDR1 is SGHRS and CDR2 is YFSETQ. The CDR3 region has the DNA TGCGCCAGCAGCTTGGCGCCCCCTCCCAGCACAGATACGCAGTATTTT. It specifies CASSLAPPPSTDTQYF. Full variable domain (remainder filled in from reference TRBV5-1 and TRBJ2-3): KAGVTQTPRYLIKTRGQQVTLSCSPISGHRSVSWYQQTPGQGLQFLFEYFSETQRNKGNFPGRFSGRQFSNSRSEMNVSTLELGDSALYLCASSLAPPPSTDTQYFGPGTRLTVL.

There are many counts of this clone. CDR3 nucleotide sequence: TGTGCCATCAGTGAGAGAAAACAGGGGAAGGCCTTCTTTCGGCCCCAGCATTTT. It yields the protein CAISERKQGKAFFRPQHF. The rearrangement uses TRBV10-3 and TRBJ1-5, with TRBD1 matching 7 bases. With V trimmed by 2 bases and J by 9 bases, 19 bases remained unmatched. The V gene's germline CDR1 is ENHRY and CDR2 SYGVKD. The CDR3 runs to 18 residues.

The chain couples TRBV12-3 or TRBV12-4 to TRBJ1-5, with D unclear. V gave up 1 base and J gave up 8 bases, with 9 bases separating them. This CDR3 has 13 amino acids. CDR3 in amino acids: CASSLDLGEPQHF. In DNA, the CDR3 is TGTGCCAGCAGTTTAGACCTCGGAGAGCCCCAGCATTTT.

The chain is built from TRBV19 and TRBJ2-1; 13 bases match TRBD2. With 8 bases clipped from V and 2 bases from J, the junction kept 3 bases outside the gene matches. This CDR3 contains 15 residues. Looked up from germline, CDR1 is LNHDA and CDR2 is SQIVND (reference sequence). CDR3 residues: CASRLAGGPYNEQFF. In DNA form, the CDR3 reads TGTGCCAGTCGACTAGCGGGGGGCCCCTACAATGAGCAGTTCTTC.

The CDR3 DNA reads TGTGCCAGCAGCTTACCCCAAAGAAAGGGGAACACCATATATTTT. Translating it yields CASSLPQRKGNTIYF. The genes are TRBV7-9 and TRBJ1-3; possibly TRBD1 for D (5 bases). V shed 2 bases and J shed 7 bases, with 15 bases lying between them. From germline, CDR1 is SEHNR and CDR2 FQNEAQ (reference sequence). The CDR3 has 15 residues.

The chain carries TRBV30 and TRBJ1-4, with D possibly matching TRBD1 (5 bases). Per the germline V gene, CDR1 is GTSNPN and CDR2 is SVGIG (reference sequence). Trimming took off 4 bases at V and 0 bases at J, with 15 bases between the two ends. The CDR3 is made up of 16 amino acids. The CDR3 here is CAWTAGGRATNEKLFF. The CDR3 DNA reads TGTGCCTGGACGGCCGGGGGACGGGCAACTAATGAAAAACTGTTTTTT.

V gene TRBV28 combines with J gene TRBJ2-3, with a possible D match to TRBD1 (5 bases). This CDR3 comprises 14 residues. V lost 4 bases to trimming and J lost 3 bases, with 11 bases between them. Germline assignment: CDR1 MDHEN and CDR2 SYDVKM. The CDR3 protein is CASSWAGRTDTQYF. CDR3 DNA: TGTGCCAGCAGTTGGGCAGGGCGGACAGATACGCAGTATTTT. The variable domain in full, completed from reference TRBV28 and TRBJ2-3, reads DVKVTQSSRYLVKRTGEKVFLECVQDMDHENMFWYRQDPGLGLRLIYFSYDVKMKEKGDIPEGYSVSREKKERFSLILESASTNQTSMYLCASSWAGRTDTQYFGPGTRLTVL.

V usage is TRBV5-1 and J usage is TRBJ2-5; 7 bases align to TRBD2. The germline gives CDR1 SGHRS, CDR2 YFSETQ. V dropped 7 bases and J dropped 1; count of bases not matched to a gene: 10. The length of the CDR3 is 15 residues. The CDR3: CASGSGASGQETQYF. DNA for the CDR3: TGCGCCAGCGGTTCTGGGGCTAGCGGCCAAGAGACCCAGTACTTC.

Turning to this clone: Because the CDR3's place on the DNA is in doubt, the DNA is left out and the CDR3 is given as listed by TCRdb. This chain uses TRBV21-1 with TRBJ2-3; the D call in the table, TRBD2, was not verified against the DNA. TRBV21-1 is a pseudogene. Counting both end residues, the CDR3 totals 22 amino acids. CDR3 residues: CASSKAPLWASGASEGTDTQYF.

This chain links TRBV6-7 with TRBJ2-7; 8 bases line up with TRBD2. TRBV6-7 is recorded as an ORF, its role being uncertain. Germline trimming cut 7 bases from V and 0 bases from J; bases unmatched to any gene: 5. This CDR3 spans 14 amino acids. The CDR3 protein is CASIGTRGSYEQYF. Written as DNA, the CDR3 is TGTGCCAGCATAGGGACTAGGGGCTCCTACGAGCAGTACTTC.

V gene TRBV6-5 combines with J gene TRBJ1-6; D perhaps matches TRBD1 (5 bases). The V gene lost 7 bases and the J gene lost 7 bases, with 14 bases spanning the gap. Germline-derived CDR1 and CDR2 are MNHEY and SVGAGI. The CDR3 sequence is 14 residues long. The CDR3 DNA follows: TGTGCCAGCACCTTTTCAGGGCGCAATTCACCCCTCCACTTT. It codes for CASTFSGRNSPLHF.